The 2 T cell receptor beta chains in this list originate from one sample, sequenced in a study of post-analysis software for immune sequencing data. Findings and caveats of the study: Controls had lower frequencies than patients of about 5 TRBV segments, which included TRBV5-6, TRBV5-1 and TRBV20-1.

Unique molecular identifiers featured in each of the TCR beta cDNA libraries. Using its own MiXCR run on the PCR reads, TCRdb lists one record per CDR3 protein. The repertoire holds around 400,000 distinct CDR3 sequences, with approximately 37% as singletons. These receptors' antigens are unknown. The material sequenced was blood. These receptors all come from a girl aged 2-10 years with multiple sclerosis.

In this sample, this clonotype turned up a few times. The chain carries TRBV20-1 and TRBJ2-7; 7 bases are a match to TRBD2. Germline V gene data show CDR1 as DFQATT and CDR2 as SNEGSKA (reference sequence). V shed 0 bases and J 6 bases; nucleotides not matched to a gene: 5. The CDR3 has 13 amino acids. CDR3 nucleotide sequence: TGCAGTGCTAGAGAGTGGCGGGAGAGCGAGCAGTACTTC. Its translation is CSAREWRESEQYF.

The chain joins TRBV28 to TRBJ1-2, with D possibly TRBD1 on 5 matching bases. The CDR3 totals 14 residues. Germline-derived CDR1 and CDR2 are MDHEN and SYDVKM. The V gene lost 1 base and the J gene lost 6 bases, with 12 bases spanning the gap. The CDR3 nucleotides are TGTGCCAGCAGTTTATACCGGGGGGTCAATGGCTACACCTTC. Protein: CASSLYRGVNGYTF.